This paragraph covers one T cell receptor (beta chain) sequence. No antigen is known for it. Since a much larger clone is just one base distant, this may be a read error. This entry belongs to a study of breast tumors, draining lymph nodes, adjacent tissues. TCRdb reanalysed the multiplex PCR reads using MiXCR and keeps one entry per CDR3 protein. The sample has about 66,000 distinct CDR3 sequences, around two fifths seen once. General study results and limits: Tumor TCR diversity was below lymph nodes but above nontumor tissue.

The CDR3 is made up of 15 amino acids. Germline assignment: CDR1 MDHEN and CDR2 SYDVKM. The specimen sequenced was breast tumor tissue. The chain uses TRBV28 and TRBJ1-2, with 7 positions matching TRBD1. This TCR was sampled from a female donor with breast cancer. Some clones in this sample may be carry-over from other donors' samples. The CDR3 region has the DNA TGTACCAGCAGTCCCCCGGACAGGCAGGGCTATGGCTACACCTTC. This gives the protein CTSSPPDRQGYGYTF.